Included here is one T cell receptor (beta chain) sequence, with context. The sample originates from a study of cytomegalovirus exposure and HLA in healthy donors. Amplification used 60 Vbeta primers and 13 Jbeta primers. Clones were read by immunoSEQ multiplex PCR, and TCRdb kept only the in-frame ones, dropping some. The data hold 100,000 or so clones, with about 81% observed a single time. The CDR3 has 14 amino acids. Germline V gene data show CDR1 as SGHRS and CDR2 as YFSETQ. Trimming left V 4 bases short and J 5 bases short, with 15 bases between. The chain couples TRBV5-1 to TRBJ1-2; tentatively, D is TRBD1 (6 bases). The receptor's source is a young man in good health and CMV-seronegative. Sequenced sample: PBMCs. DNA for the CDR3: TGCGCCAGCAGCCTAAGGGCAGGGGAGTATGGCTACACCTTC. Amino acid sequence: CASSLRAGEYGYTF. Drawing the rest from reference TRBV5-1 and TRBJ1-2, the complete variable domain is KAGVTQTPRYLIKTRGQQVTLSCSPISGHRSVSWYQQTPGQGLQFLFEYFSETQRNKGNFPGRFSGRQFSNSRSEMNVSTLELGDSALYLCASSLRAGEYGYTFGSGTRLTVV.